Shown below are 9 T cell receptor beta chains from a single sample sequenced in a study of T-cell reconstitution after alpha-beta-depleted transplantation in children. TCRbeta library construction was performed incorporating unique molecular identifiers. TCRdb reprocessed the PCR reads with MiXCR, giving one entry per CDR3 protein. The sample lists fewer than 750,000 distinct CDR3 sequences, 23% occurring once. Sequenced here: PBMCs, mostly from graft donor cells, sampled 360 days after TCRalphabeta/CD19-depleted stem cell transplant. These receptors originate from a boy younger than two who had a stem cell transplant for acute myeloid leukemia, so the T cells may come from the graft donor.

This clonotype was picked up a small number of times. The chain is built from TRBV10-3 and TRBJ1-1; D possibly corresponds to TRBD1 (5 bases). Germline V lookup: CDR1 ENHRY, CDR2 SYGVKD. The CDR3 is made up of 14 amino acids. The V gene lost 3 bases and the J gene lost 2 bases, with 10 bases spanning the gap. CDR3 DNA: TGTGCCATCAGTGACACAGGTATTAACACTGAAGCTTTCTTT. Translation: CAISDTGINTEAFF.

The V and J genes are TRBV15 and TRBJ2-7; 11 positions agree with TRBD1. Trimming took 0 bases from V and 5 from J; bases not matched to a gene: 6. CDR3 length equals 16 residues. Per the germline V gene, CDR1 is LNHNV and CDR2 is YYDKDF (reference sequence). The CDR3 DNA reads TGTGCCACCAGCAGAGATTTTAGGACAGGGGGCGACGAGCAGTACTTC. It encodes CATSRDFRTGGDEQYF.

This clonotype was seen ten or more times. The gene calls are TRBV5-1 and TRBJ2-3, with a weak D call TRBD2 (7 bases). Germline V lookup: CDR1 SGHRS, CDR2 YFSETQ. This CDR3 spans 15 amino acids. Deletions cut 4 bases from V and 6 bases from J, with 18 bases between. The CDR3 DNA reads as TGCGCCAGCAGCCGGGGACAACGGGAGGCGGATACGCAGTATTTT. It codes for CASSRGQREADTQYF.

This clonotype has more than one count but fewer than ten. The rearrangement joins TRBV6-1 to TRBJ1-2; 7 nucleotides line up with TRBD1. The CDR3 has 14 amino acids. With V trimmed by 6 bases and J by 6 bases, 10 bases remained unmatched. The V gene's germline CDR1 is MNHNS and CDR2 SASEGT. The CDR3 DNA follows: TGTGCCAGCAGCCCGACAGGGCGCAGGGATGGCTACACCTTC. Translated, it gives CASSPTGRRDGYTF.

There are many counts of this clonotype. The genes are TRBV4-3 and TRBJ2-6, with a possible D match to TRBD1 (5 bases). Trimming shortened V by 5 bases and J by 1 base, and 12 bases separated the two germline ends. This CDR3 spans 16 amino acids. Germline V CDR1 and CDR2: LGHNA, YSLEER. The CDR3 DNA reads TGCGCCAGCAGCTGGCAGGGTCAGTCTGGGGCCAACGTCCTGACTTTC. Its translation is CASSWQGQSGANVLTF.

The V call is TRBV3-1, the J call TRBJ2-7; possible D gene TRBD1, 5 bases. The CDR3 length is 14 residues. Between the trimmed V and J ends, which lost 7 bases and 2 bases, there was a span of 15 bases. CDR1 is LGHDT, CDR2 YNNKEL, per germline (reference sequence). DNA of the CDR3: TGTGCCAGCATTAGGGGCGGCAGGGCCTACGAGCAGTACGTC. This encodes CASIRGGRAYEQYV.

A few counts support this clonotype. The chain employs TRBV7-3 and TRBJ2-1; 9 positions agree with TRBD2. Unmatched junction bases numbered 4, after V lost 1 base and J lost 6 bases. The CDR3 length is 15 residues. From germline, CDR1 is SGHTA and CDR2 FQGTGA. DNA for the CDR3: TGTGCCAGCAGCTTAAGTCTAGCGGGGCGCAATGAGCAGTTCTTC. Its translation is CASSLSLAGRNEQFF.

This clonotype appeared a few times. The chain couples TRBV29-1 to TRBJ2-3; 9 bases line up with TRBD1. Trimming cost V 4 bases and J 0 bases; bases outside gene matches: 5. Looked up from germline, CDR1 is SQVTM and CDR2 is ANQGSEA. This CDR3 is built from 15 residues. The chain's CDR3 is CSVVRDRVSTDTQYF. CDR3 coding DNA: TGCAGCGTTGTTCGGGACAGGGTTAGCACAGATACGCAGTATTTT.

This clonotype was found a few times. The V and J genes are TRBV29-1 and TRBJ2-6, with a weak D call TRBD1 (8 bases). Germline lookup yields CDR1 SQVTM and CDR2 ANQGSEA. The CDR3 runs to 16 residues. V dropped 2 bases and J dropped 0 bases, with 11 bases sitting between them. The CDR3 protein is CSVETGGASGANVLTF. In DNA, the CDR3 is TGCAGCGTTGAAACAGGGGGGGCCTCTGGGGCCAACGTCCTGACTTTC.